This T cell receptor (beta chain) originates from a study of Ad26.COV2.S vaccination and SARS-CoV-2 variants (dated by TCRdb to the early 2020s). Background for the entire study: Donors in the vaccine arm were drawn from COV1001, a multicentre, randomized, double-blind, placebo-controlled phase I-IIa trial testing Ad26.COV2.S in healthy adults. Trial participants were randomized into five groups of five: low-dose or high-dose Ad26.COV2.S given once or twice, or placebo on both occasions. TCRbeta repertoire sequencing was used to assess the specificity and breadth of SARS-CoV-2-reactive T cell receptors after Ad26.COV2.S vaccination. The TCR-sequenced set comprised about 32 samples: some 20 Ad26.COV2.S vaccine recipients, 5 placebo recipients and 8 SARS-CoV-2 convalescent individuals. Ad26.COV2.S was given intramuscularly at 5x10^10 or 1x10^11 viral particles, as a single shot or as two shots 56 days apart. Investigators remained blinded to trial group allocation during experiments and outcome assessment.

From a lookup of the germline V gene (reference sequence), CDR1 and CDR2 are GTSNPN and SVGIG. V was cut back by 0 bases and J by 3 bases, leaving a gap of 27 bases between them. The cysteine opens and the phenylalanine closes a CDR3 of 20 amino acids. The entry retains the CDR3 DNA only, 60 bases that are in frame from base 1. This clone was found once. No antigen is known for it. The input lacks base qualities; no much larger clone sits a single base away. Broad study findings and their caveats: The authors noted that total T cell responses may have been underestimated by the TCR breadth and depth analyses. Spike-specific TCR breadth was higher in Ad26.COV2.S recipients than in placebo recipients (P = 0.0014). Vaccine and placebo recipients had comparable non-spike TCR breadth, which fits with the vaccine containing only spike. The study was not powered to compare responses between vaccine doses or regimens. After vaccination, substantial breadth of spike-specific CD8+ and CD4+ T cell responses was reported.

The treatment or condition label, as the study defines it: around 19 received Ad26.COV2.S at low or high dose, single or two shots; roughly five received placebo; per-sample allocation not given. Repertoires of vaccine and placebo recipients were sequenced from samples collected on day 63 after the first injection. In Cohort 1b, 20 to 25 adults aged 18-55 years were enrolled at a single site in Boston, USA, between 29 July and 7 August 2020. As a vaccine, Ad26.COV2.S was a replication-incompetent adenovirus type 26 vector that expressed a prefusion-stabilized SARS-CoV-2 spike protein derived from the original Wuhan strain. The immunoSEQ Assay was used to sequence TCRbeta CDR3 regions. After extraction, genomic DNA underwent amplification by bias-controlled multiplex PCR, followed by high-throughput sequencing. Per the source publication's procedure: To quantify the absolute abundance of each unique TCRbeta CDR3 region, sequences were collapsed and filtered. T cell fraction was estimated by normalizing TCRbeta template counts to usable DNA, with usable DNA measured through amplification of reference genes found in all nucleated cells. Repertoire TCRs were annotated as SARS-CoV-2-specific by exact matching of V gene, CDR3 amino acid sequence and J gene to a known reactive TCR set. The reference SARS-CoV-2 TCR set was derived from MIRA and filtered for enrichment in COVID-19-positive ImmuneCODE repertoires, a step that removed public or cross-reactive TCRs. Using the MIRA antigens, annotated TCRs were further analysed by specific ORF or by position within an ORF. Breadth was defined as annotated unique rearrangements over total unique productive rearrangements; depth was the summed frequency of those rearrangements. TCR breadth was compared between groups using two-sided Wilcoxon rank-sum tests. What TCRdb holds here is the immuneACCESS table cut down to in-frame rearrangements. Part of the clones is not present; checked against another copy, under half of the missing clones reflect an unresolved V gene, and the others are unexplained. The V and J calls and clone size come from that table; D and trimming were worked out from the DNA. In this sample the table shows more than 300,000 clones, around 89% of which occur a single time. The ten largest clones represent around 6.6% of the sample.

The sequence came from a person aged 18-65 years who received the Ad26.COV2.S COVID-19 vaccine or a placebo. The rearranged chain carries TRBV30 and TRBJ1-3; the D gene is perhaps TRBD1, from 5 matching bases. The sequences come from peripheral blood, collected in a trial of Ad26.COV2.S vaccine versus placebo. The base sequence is TGTGCCTGGAGTGTATATGGCGGGGCGTCCGGGCATCTGTATGGAAACACCATATATTTT. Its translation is CAWSVYGGASGHLYGNTIYF.